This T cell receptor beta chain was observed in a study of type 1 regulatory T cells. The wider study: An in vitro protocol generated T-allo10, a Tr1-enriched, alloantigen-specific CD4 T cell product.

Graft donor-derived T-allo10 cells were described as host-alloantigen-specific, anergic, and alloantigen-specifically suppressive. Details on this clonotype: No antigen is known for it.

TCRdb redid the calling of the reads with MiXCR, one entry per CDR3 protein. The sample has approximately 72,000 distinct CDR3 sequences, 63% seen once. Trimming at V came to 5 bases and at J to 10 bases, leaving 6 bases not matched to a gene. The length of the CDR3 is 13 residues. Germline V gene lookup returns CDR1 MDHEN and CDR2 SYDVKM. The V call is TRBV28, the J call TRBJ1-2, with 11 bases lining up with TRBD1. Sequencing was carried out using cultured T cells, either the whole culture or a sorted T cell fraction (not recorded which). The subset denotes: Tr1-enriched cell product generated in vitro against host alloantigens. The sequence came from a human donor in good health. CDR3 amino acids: CASSPPGQGDYTF. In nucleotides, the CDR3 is TGTGCCAGCAGTCCCCCGGGACAGGGGGACTACACCTTC.